This note documents a single T cell receptor beta chain sequence. Its specificity is unknown. Different DNA sequences within this sample yield the same CDR3. The data stem from a study of shared clonotypes between healthy human individuals. Study background: Plates per donor: three CD4 naive, three CD4 memory, two CD8 naive, one CD8 memory.

Trimming took 3 bases from V and 1 from J; bases not matched to a gene: 1. Germline V gene data show CDR1 as KGHSH and CDR2 as LQKENI. CDR3 length: 14 amino acids. Study-wide results and caveats: Sharing of clonotypes among donors was expected to vary with sequencing depth.

The authors ran the assay at deep level. Sequencing was performed with immunoSEQ multiplex PCR; in TCRdb, only in-frame clones are kept and a portion is missing. The data hold over a million clones, with more than 75% observed a single time. Sequencing used memory CD4+ T cells from PBMCs. As to subset: CD45RA-negative fraction. The origin of this receptor is a man younger than 35 in good health. Some clones in this sample may be carry-over from other donors' samples. The V call is TRBV18, the J call TRBJ2-7, with 9 bases that match TRBD2. The CDR3 region is CASSPGLASYEQYF. The CDR3 DNA follows: TGTGCCAGCTCACCGGGACTAGCATCCTACGAGCAGTACTTC.